The 3 T cell receptor beta chains listed next were all sequenced from one sample in a study of post-analysis software for immune sequencing data. Tagging with unique molecular identifiers was a feature of the TCR beta cDNA libraries. TCRdb itself ran the PCR reads through MiXCR, one entry per CDR3 protein. The sample has roughly 570,000 distinct CDR3 sequences, approximately 31% seen once. Broader study findings: There were four or five TRBV segments more frequent in patients than controls, and TRBV5-6, TRBV5-1 and TRBV20-1 were among them.

These TCRs' antigens remain unknown. Sample: blood. The receptors here all came from a girl aged 2-17 years with multiple sclerosis.

This clonotype was detected a few times. The V gene is TRBV21-1, the J gene TRBJ1-2. TRBV21-1 is recorded as a pseudogene. The CDR3 runs to 17 residues. This CDR3 is CASSKGRVVGEALGYTF. The CDR3 region has the DNA TGTGCCAGCAGCAAAGGTCGGGTAGTGGGTGAAGCCCTTGGCTACACCTTC.

In its sample, this clonotype was seen a few times. V is TRBV5-1 and J is TRBJ2-7, with 11 bases lining up with TRBD2. With 4 bases clipped from V and 3 bases from J, the junction kept 9 bases outside the gene matches. The CDR3 covers 16 residues. Germline-derived CDR1 and CDR2 are SGHRS and YFSETQ. CDR3 coding DNA: TGCGCCAGCAGCACCTCTAGCGGGGGGCCGAACTACGAGCAGTACTTC. Its translation is CASSTSSGGPNYEQYF.

This clonotype was observed once. The J gene is TRBJ1-2, the V gene TRBV2, with 9 positions matching TRBD1. The length of the CDR3 is 15 residues. Germline V lookup: CDR1 SNHLY, CDR2 FYNNEI. The ends lost 9 bases at V and 2 bases at J; junction bases unmatched: 10. This CDR3 is CARRTGGAGNYGYTF. DNA of the CDR3: TGTGCCAGACGAACAGGGGGCGCGGGGAACTATGGCTACACCTTC.